This TCR beta chain was captured in a study of T-cell reconstitution after alpha-beta-depleted transplantation in children. Germline CDR1 and CDR2: SGHRS and YFSETQ. The CDR3 contains 16 residues. Deletions cut 0 bases from V and 1 base from J, with 13 bases between. A TCRbeta library incorporating unique molecular identifiers was prepared. Via MiXCR, TCRdb re-called the PCR reads, giving one row per CDR3 protein. The table shows under 400,000 distinct CDR3 sequences, with approximately 23% occurring only once. This clonotype was counted a few times. This chain joins TRBV5-1 and TRBJ1-1; possibly TRBD1 for D (6 bases). The clonotype was recovered from a male patient aged 10-17 years who had a stem cell transplant for acute lymphoblastic leukemia, so the T cells may come from the graft donor. The specimen comprised PBMCs, mostly from graft donor cells, sampled 180 days after TCRalphabeta/CD19-depleted stem cell transplant. Here the CDR3 DNA reads TGCGCCAGCAGCTTGGGTCACGGGACACCGAACACTGAAGCTTTCTTT. Amino acid sequence: CASSLGHGTPNTEAFF.